This TCR beta chain comes out of a study of shared clonotypes between healthy human individuals. Study-level background: The composition of the donors was a couple of women and three men aged 18 to 49.

Of note for this clone: The antigen remains undetermined.

J lost 0 bases, V lost 9 bases, and 4 bases had no gene match. The CDR3 totals 15 residues. The V gene's germline CDR1 is LNHDA and CDR2 SQIVND (reference sequence). Measured with immunoSEQ multiplex PCR; TCRdb has only the in-frame clones, and not every one. The data contain millions of clones, approximately 93% of them singletons. Notes on the study in general: Only blood samples were collected, and tissue repertoires likely differ. All-four-donor shared clonotypes had higher generation probabilities than non-shared clonotypes did. For naive CD4 cells, around 5% of clonotypes were shared across a handful of donors.

The J gene is TRBJ2-6, the V gene TRBV19, with 8 bases aligning to TRBD1. Sample: naive CD4+ T cells from PBMCs. Subset here: CD45RA+ positively selected. This TCR came from a man aged 18 to 30 in good health. Some clones in this sample may be carry-over from other donors' samples. The CDR3 DNA is TGTGCCAGCGACGACAGGGGCTCTGGGGCCAACGTCCTGACTTTC. This encodes CASDDRGSGANVLTF.